These T cell receptor beta chains were read from a single sample in a study of T-cell memory formation after mild COVID-19. TCRdb ran MiXCR on the 5' RACE reads and lists one entry per CDR3 protein. This table has around 340,000 distinct CDR3 sequences, about a sixth appearing once. Sequencing used PBMCs or a T cell subset sorted from them (not recorded which). Receptor source: a man aged 18 to 29 who had mild COVID-19 (a few samples of this study predate the infection). Cell type and time point are not known. The CDR3 runs from the conserved cysteine through the conserved F or W. D genes are given only for firm matches. Not all rows give a size; the values are once, few, many and, for expanded clones, a class.

TRBJ2-3,NA,TRBV14,few,TGTGCCAGCAGTGGTCGGGGGGCCCTACTCACAGATACGCAGTATTTT,CASSGRGALLTDTQYF
TRBJ2-7,NA,TRBV5-1,NA,TGCGCCAGCAGCCCTAGAGGGACTTTATCTTCCTACGAGCAGTACTTC,CASSPRGTLSSYEQYF
TRBJ1-3,NA,TRBV3-2,NA,TGTGCCAGCAGCCACAGACAGGCTACTGGAAACACCATATATTTT,CASSHRQATGNTIYF
TRBJ1-1,NA,TRBV10-3,NA,TGTGCCATCAGTGAATACGGGGATAACACTGAAGCTTTCTTT,CAISEYGDNTEAFF
TRBJ2-7,NA,TRBV5-6,NA,TGTGCCAGCAGCTTTGACAGGATCTCCTACGAGCAGTACTTC,CASSFDRISYEQYF
TRBJ2-7,NA,TRBV11-2,NA,TGTGCCAGCAGCTCCTACGGGATGGCCTGGGACGAGCAGTACTTC,CASSSYGMAWDEQYF
TRBJ2-6,NA,TRBV7-6,NA,TGTGCCAGCAGCTCGGAGGCAGGGCCATCCGTTAACGTCCTGACTTTC,CASSSEAGPSVNVLTF
TRBJ1-4,NA,TRBV27,NA,TGTGCCAGCAGTTTAGCGGGAAGACGCGAAAAACTGTTTTTT,CASSLAGRREKLFF
TRBJ2-4,TRBD1,TRBV20-1,NA,TGCAGTGCTGGCGGACAGGCCGACAAAAACATTCAGTACTTC,CSAGGQADKNIQYF
TRBJ1-6,NA,TRBV6-6,NA,NA,CASILELSSSPLHF
TRBJ2-7,NA,TRBV20-1,few,TGCAGTGCTAGAGATAAGCCAGGGAGCTACGAGCAGTACTTC,CSARDKPGSYEQYF
TRBJ1-1,NA,TRBV12-3/TRBV12-4,NA,TGTGCCAGCAGTCCGTTACGGTCGGATGAAGCTTTCTTT,CASSPLRSDEAFF
TRBJ2-7,NA,TRBV7-3,few,TGTGCCAGCAGCTTAAACAAAGGAAAGCGTTCCTACGAGCAGTACTTC,CASSLNKGKRSYEQYF
TRBJ2-5,TRBD1,TRBV4-3,many,TGCGCCAGCAGCCAATACAACCCGGGACAGGGAGGAGAGACCCAGTACTTC,CASSQYNPGQGGETQYF
TRBJ1-5,TRBD1,TRBV19,many,TGTGCCAGTAGTCGGACAGGGGGAGGCAATCAGCCCCAGCATTTT,CASSRTGGGNQPQHF
TRBJ2-5,NA,TRBV3-1,NA,TGTGCCAGCAGCCAAGAAAGGGAGACCCAGTACTTC,CASSQERETQYF
TRBJ1-1,NA,TRBV20-1,NA,TGCAGTGCTACCCGAGGGGGGCCAAACACTGAAGCTTTCTTT,CSATRGGPNTEAFF
TRBJ1-2,NA,TRBV7-2,NA,TGTGCCAGCAGCTTCATGGGAATCCGTGGCTACACCTTC,CASSFMGIRGYTF
TRBJ2-5,TRBD2,TRBV4-3,few,TGCGCCAGCAGCCAAGAGCGGGGGGGGTTCTCCCAAGAGACCCAGTACTTC,CASSQERGGFSQETQYF
TRBJ2-6,NA,TRBV20-1,NA,TGCAGTGCTATCGGGGCCAACGTCCTGACTTTC,CSAIGANVLTF
TRBJ1-5,NA,TRBV21-1,NA,TGTGCCAGCCCCCTCTGGACACTAAGGGATATATTGGGCAATCAGCCCCAGCATTTT,CASPLWTLRDILGNQPQHF